This T cell receptor beta chain was recorded in a study of neurological immune-mediated disorders. Study-wide results and caveats: No expanded-clone CDR3 amino acid sequence recurred across subjects, suggesting private TCR-beta repertoires. HTLV-1-associated myelopathy led in TCR clonal expansion, while multiple sclerosis ranked lowest, below healthy controls.

There are 15 residues in the CDR3. The V gene's germline CDR1 is MNHNS and CDR2 SASEGT. Trimming left V 2 bases short and J 8 bases short, with 16 bases between. The cDNA came from 5'RACE, which used 10-nucleotide random UMIs. Every sequencing run drew on 15-18 subjects and yielded over 200 million TCR-beta sequences. TCRdb passed the 5' RACE reads through MiXCR, listing each CDR3 protein once. The sample carries around 29,000 distinct CDR3 sequences, roughly 12% recorded once. This clonotype was observed at least ten times. Its antigen is unidentified. V is TRBV6-1 and J is TRBJ2-1; tentative D call: TRBD2 (6 bases). The receptor was derived from a woman aged 55-75 years in good health. The sample comprised PBMCs. The CDR3 spells CASSEWNGSGDEQFF. The CDR3 DNA sequence: TGTGCCAGCAGTGAATGGAATGGTAGCGGAGATGAGCAGTTCTTC.